Below, one T cell receptor beta chain is given with its context. Its antigen is currently not known. Base qualities are missing; no much larger clone stands one base away. V trim: 2 bases; J trim: 9 bases; unmatched bases: 4. CDR3 length: 13 amino acids, cysteine to phenylalanine. Only the CDR3 part of the read is kept: 39 bases, read in frame from the first base. CDR1 SGHTA and CDR2 FQGNSA are derived from the germline V gene. The data are from a study of OX40 agonist ivuxolimab in advanced cancers. Regarding the study in general: Ivuxolimab was an agonistic, fully human IgG2 monoclonal antibody directed against OX40 (CD134), a costimulatory receptor. Intravenous ivuxolimab was administered to patients every 2 weeks at six dose levels: 0.01, 0.1, 0.3, 1.5, 3 and 10 mg/kg. Of the approximately 54 dose-escalation patients, hepatocellular carcinoma was present in roughly 19, melanoma in roughly 15, renal cell carcinoma in 9 and head and neck cancer in 9. The dose-escalation cohort was about 83% male with a mean age of around 64 years, ranging from roughly 20 to 85. Patients were allowed to have had prior anti-PD-1, anti-PD-L1 or anti-CTLA-4 therapy, and 30% to 40% of the dose-escalation patients had been treated with checkpoint inhibitors. Partial responses were achieved by three dose-escalation patients, of whom one had hepatocellular carcinoma and two had cutaneous melanoma. The point of sequencing TCRbeta in the periphery was to test whether ivuxolimab changed TCR sequence diversity and drove clonal T-cell expansion. The monotherapy dose-escalation portion (N of about 50 patients) of the phase I ivuxolimab trial is reported in the paper.

For sequencing of the TCRbeta CDR3 region, genomic DNA was extracted from the sorted cells. The immunoSEQ Assay was used for sequencing of TCRbeta CDR3 regions. TCRdb mirrors the immuneACCESS table, restricted to in-frame sequences. Some clones are absent from its copies; in checked studies, under half trace to an unresolved V gene, and the reason for the others is unknown. The sample table contains 30,000 to 40,000 clones; only one count was recorded for more than 70% of them. 8.5% to 9.5% of the sample goes to the ten largest clones. Patients with a history of autoimmune disease or receiving systemic immunosuppression were excluded from the trial. In every dose cohort, peripheral blood was drawn for TCR sequencing at baseline, cycle 4 day 1, and cycle 7 day 1. Samples were obtained from an open-label, multicenter, first-in-human phase I dose-escalation trial of ivuxolimab. Adults with locally advanced or metastatic head and neck squamous cell, hepatocellular, melanoma or renal cell carcinoma were enrolled in the trial. Before TCR sequencing, CD4+ T cells and CD8+ T cells were sorted from peripheral blood as separate populations.

On the study overall, not on this receptor specifically: At doses of 0.1 to 3.0 mg/kg, clonal expansion of both CD4+ and CD8+ blood T cells was observed from baseline to week 6. Antigen specificity was not determined for the clonally expanded peripheral T cells. Low levels of normalized T-cell clonal expansion were also seen in some nonresponding patients. In the 0.1-3.0 mg/kg groups, partial responders had among the lowest normalized peripheral clonal expansion, particularly in CD8+ T cells. On average, CD8+ T cells showed more expanded clones than CD4+ T cells after ivuxolimab.

The V gene is TRBV7-2 and the J gene is TRBJ2-1; TRBD1 agrees with 7 junctional bases. The sequence came from an adult with an advanced solid tumor such as melanoma, head and neck, liver or kidney cancer. This material consisted of CD4+ or CD8+ T cells sorted from blood, taken in a trial of the OX40 agonist ivuxolimab. The DNA reads TGTGCCAGCAGCTTAATGACAGGGCCTGAGCAGTTCTTC. Translated, this gives CASSLMTGPEQFF.